The entry below gives a single T cell receptor (beta chain) sequence along with its context. Looked up from germline, CDR1 is GTSNPN and CDR2 is SVGIG (reference sequence). The CDR3 length is 13 residues. The junction had 6 bases not matched to a gene; V was cut back by 3 bases and J by 6 bases. The data originate from a study of T cell changes during pregnancy in multiple sclerosis. The assay was immunoSEQ multiplex PCR, and TCRdb's table has in-frame clones only and misses some. The sample records 69,000 or so clones, roughly 90% being singletons. This receptor was obtained from a female donor with multiple sclerosis, enrolled in a pregnancy study. The chain recombines TRBV30 with TRBJ2-5, with 8 bases identical to TRBD1. The starting material was peripheral blood, obtained in the third trimester of pregnancy. CDR3 amino acids: CAWRQGATQTQYF. CDR3 nucleotide sequence: TGTGCCTGGAGGCAGGGGGCTACACAGACCCAGTACTTC.